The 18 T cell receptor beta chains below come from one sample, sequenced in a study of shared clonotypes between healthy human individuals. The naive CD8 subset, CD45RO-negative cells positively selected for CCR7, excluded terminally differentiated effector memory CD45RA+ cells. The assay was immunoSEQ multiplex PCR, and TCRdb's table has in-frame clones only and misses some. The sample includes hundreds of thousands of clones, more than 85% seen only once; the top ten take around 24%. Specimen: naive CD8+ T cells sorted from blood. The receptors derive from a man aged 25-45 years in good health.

CDR3 amino acids: CASQGGRYGYTF. The CDR3 DNA reads TGTGCCAGCCAAGGGGGTCGGTATGGCTACACCTTC. V gene TRBV2 combines with J gene TRBJ1-2; TRBD1 is a possible D gene (6 bases). V was shortened by 8 bases and J by 5 bases, with 12 bases between the two germline ends. The CDR3 consists of 12 residues. Looked up from germline, CDR1 is SNHLY and CDR2 is FYNNEI. The whole variable domain, filled in from reference TRBV2 and TRBJ1-2, reads EPEVTQTPSHQVTQMGQEVILRCVPISNHLYFYWYRQILGQKVEFLVSFYNNEISEKSEIFDDQFSVERPDGSNFTLKIRSTKLEDSAMYFCASQGGRYGYTFGSGTRLTVV.

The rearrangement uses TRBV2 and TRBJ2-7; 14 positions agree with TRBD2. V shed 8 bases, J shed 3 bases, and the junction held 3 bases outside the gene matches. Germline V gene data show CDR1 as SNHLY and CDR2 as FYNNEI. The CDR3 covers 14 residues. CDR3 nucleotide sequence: TGTGCCAGCGGGACTAGCGGGAGTCACTACGAGCAGTACTTC. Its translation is CASGTSGSHYEQYF.

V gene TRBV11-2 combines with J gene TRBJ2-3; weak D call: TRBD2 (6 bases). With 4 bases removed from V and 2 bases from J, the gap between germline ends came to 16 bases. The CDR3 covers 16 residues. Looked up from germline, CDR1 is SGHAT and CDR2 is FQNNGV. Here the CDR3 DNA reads TGTGCCAGCAGCTCGACACCCCTAGCGTTCACAGATACGCAGTATTTT. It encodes CASSSTPLAFTDTQYF.

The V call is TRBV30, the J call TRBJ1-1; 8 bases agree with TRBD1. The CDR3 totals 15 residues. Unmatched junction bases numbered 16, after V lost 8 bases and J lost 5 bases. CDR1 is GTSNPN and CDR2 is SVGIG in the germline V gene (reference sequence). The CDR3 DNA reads TGTGCCGGAGGAAGGGTGGACAGGGTGTATACTGAAGCTTTCTTT. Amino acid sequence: CAGGRVDRVYTEAFF.

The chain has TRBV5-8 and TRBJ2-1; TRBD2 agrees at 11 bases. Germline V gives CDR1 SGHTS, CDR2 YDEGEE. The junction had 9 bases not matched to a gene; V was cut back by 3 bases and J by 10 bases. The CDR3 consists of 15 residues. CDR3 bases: TGTGCCAGCAGCTGGGGGACTAGCGGAGGTGGGGAGCAGTTCTTC. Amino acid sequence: CASSWGTSGGGEQFF. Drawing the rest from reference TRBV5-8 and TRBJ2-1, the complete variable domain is EAGVTQSPTHLIKTRGQQATLRCSPISGHTSVYWYQQALGLGLQFLLWYDEGEERNRGNFPPRFSGRQFPNYSSELNVNALELEDSALYLCASSWGTSGGGEQFFGPGTRLTVL.

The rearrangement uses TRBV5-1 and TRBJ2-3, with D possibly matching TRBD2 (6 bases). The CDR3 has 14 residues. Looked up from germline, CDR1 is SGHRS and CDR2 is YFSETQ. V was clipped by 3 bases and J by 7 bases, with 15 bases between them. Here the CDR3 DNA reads TGCGCCAGCAGCTCGCCGGGACTTCAGTATACGCAGTATTTT. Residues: CASSSPGLQYTQYF. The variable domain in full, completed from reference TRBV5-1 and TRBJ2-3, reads KAGVTQTPRYLIKTRGQQVTLSCSPISGHRSVSWYQQTPGQGLQFLFEYFSETQRNKGNFPGRFSGRQFSNSRSEMNVSTLELGDSALYLCASSSPGLQYTQYFGPGTRLTVL.

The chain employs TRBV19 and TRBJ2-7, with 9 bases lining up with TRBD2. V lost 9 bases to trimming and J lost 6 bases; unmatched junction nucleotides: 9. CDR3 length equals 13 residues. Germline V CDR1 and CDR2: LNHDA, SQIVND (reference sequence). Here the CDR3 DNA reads TGTGCCAGCGCCGGGACTAGCTTTGGCGAGCAGTACTTC. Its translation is CASAGTSFGEQYF.

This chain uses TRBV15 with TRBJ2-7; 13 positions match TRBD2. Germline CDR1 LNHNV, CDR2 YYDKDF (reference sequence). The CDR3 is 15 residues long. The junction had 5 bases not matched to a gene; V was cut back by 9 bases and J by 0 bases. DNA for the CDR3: TGTGCCACTACTAGCGGGAGGGCGGCCTCCTACGAGCAGTACTTC. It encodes CATTSGRAASYEQYF.

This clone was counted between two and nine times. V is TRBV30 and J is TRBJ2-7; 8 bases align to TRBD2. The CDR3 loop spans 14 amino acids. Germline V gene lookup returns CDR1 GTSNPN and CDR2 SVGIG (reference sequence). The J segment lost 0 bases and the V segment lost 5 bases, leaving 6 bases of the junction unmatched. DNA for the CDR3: TGTGCCTGGGCTGCAGCGGGGGCCTCCTACGAGCAGTACTTC. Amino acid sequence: CAWAAAGASYEQYF. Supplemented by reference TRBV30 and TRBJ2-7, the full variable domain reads SQTIHQWPATLVQPVGSPLSLECTVEGTSNPNLYWYRQAAGRGLQLLFYSVGIGQISSEVPQNLSASRPQDRQFILSSKKLLLSDSGFYLCAWAAAGASYEQYFGPGTRLTVT.

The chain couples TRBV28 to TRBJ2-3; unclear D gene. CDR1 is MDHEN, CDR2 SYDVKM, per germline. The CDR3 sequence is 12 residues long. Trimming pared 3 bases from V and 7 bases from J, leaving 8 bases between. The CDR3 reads CASSFSDYTQYF. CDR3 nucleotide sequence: TGTGCCAGCAGTTTCAGTGATTATACGCAGTATTTT.

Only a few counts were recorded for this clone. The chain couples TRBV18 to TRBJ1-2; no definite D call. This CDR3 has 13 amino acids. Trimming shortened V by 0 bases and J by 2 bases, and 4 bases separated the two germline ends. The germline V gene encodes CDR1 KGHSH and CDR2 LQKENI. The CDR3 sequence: CASSPPENYGYTF. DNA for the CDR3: TGTGCCAGCTCACCACCAGAGAACTATGGCTACACCTTC. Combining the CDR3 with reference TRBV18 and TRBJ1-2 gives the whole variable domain NAGVMQNPRHLVRRRGQEARLRCSPMKGHSHVYWYRQLPEEGLKFMVYLQKENIIDESGMPKERFSAEFPKEGPSILRIQQVVRGDSAAYFCASSPPENYGYTFGSGTRLTVV.

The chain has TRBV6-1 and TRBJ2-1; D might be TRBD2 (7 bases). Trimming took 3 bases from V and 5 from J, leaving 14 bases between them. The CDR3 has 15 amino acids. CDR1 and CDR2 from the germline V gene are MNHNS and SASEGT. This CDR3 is CASSEEGGADNEQFF. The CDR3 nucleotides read TGTGCCAGCAGTGAGGAGGGGGGGGCCGACAATGAGCAGTTCTTC.

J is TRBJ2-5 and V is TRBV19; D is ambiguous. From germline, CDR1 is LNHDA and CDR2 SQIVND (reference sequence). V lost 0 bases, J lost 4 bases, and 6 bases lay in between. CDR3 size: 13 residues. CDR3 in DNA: TGTGCCAGTAGTATAGATCCATTAGAGACCCAGTACTTC. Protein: CASSIDPLETQYF.

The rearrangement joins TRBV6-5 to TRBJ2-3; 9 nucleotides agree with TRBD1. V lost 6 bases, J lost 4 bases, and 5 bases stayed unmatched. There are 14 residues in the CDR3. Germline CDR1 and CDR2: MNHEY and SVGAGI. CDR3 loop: CASRTGQGADTQYF. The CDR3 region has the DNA TGTGCCAGCAGGACGGGACAGGGCGCAGATACGCAGTATTTT.

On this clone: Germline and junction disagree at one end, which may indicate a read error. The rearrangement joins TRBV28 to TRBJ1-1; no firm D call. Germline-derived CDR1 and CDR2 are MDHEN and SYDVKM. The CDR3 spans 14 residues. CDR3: CASSPILVSSEVFF. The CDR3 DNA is TGTGCCAGCAGCCCAATTCTAGTTTCATCCGAAGTTTTCTTT. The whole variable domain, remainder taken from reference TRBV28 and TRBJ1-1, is DVKVTQSSRYLVKRTGEKVFLECVQDMDHENMFWYRQDPGLGLRLIYFSYDVKMKEKGDIPEGYSVSREKKERFSLILESASTNQTSMYLCASSPILVSSEVFFGQGTRLTVV.

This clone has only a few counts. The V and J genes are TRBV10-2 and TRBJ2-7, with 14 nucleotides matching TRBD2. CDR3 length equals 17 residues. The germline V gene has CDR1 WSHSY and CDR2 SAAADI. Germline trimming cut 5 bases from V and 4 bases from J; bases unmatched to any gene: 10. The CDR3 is CASSSPGTSGSPYEQYF. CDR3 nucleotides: TGCGCCAGCAGTAGCCCCGGGACTAGCGGGAGTCCATACGAGCAGTACTTC.

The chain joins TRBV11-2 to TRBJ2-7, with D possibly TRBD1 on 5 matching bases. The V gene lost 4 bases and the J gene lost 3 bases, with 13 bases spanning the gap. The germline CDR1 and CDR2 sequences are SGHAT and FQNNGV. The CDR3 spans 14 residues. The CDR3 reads CASSSLTGDYEQYF. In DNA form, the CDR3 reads TGTGCCAGCAGCTCCCTTACAGGAGACTACGAGCAGTACTTC.

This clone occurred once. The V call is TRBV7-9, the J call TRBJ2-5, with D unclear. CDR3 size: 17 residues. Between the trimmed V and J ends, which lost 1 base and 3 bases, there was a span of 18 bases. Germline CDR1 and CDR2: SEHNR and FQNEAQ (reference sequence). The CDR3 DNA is TGTGCCAGCAGCTTAGTGGGCCAAGGTCCTACAAAAGAGACCCAGTACTTC. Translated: CASSLVGQGPTKETQYF.